This T cell receptor (beta chain) was identified in a study of T cell responses to AZD1222 COVID-19 vaccine. Germline-derived CDR1 and CDR2 are MNHEY and SMNVEV (reference sequence). The V gene end was trimmed by 10 bases and the J gene end by 9 bases; junction bases not matched to a gene: 11. The CDR3 spans 12 residues. Remarks on this clone: Antigen: not known.

Profiled with immunoSEQ multiplex PCR; TCRdb holds only in-frame clones, not every one. The sample holds 95,000 to 100,000 clones; almost 90% are singletons and the top ten take about 15%. Study-wide findings and caveats: Unmutated variant regions are reportedly targeted by nearly half of spike-specific TCRs.

V gene TRBV27 combines with J gene TRBJ2-7, with 8 bases fitting TRBD1. This receptor was obtained from an adult who received the AZD1222 COVID-19 vaccine. This sample comprised peripheral blood, obtained 28 days after the second AZD1222 dose. Here the CDR3 reads CATSTGGLGQYF. Written as DNA, the CDR3 is TGTGCCACTTCCACAGGGGGGTTAGGGCAGTACTTC.